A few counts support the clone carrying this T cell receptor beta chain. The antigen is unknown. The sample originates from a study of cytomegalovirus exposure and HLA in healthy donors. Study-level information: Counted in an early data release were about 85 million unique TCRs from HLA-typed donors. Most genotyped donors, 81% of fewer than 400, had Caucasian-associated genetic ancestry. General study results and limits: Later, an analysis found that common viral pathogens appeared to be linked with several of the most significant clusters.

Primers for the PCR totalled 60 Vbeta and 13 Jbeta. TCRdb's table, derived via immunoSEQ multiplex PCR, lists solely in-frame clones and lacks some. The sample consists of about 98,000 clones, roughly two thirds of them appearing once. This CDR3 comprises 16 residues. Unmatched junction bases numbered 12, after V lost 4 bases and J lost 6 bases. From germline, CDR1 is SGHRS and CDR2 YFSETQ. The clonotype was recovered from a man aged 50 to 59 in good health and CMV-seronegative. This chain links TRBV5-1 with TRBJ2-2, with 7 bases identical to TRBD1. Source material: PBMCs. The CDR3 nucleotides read TGCGCCAGCAGCCGTGAGACAGGGCTTGGAGCCGGGGAGCTGTTTTTT. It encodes CASSRETGLGAGELFF.